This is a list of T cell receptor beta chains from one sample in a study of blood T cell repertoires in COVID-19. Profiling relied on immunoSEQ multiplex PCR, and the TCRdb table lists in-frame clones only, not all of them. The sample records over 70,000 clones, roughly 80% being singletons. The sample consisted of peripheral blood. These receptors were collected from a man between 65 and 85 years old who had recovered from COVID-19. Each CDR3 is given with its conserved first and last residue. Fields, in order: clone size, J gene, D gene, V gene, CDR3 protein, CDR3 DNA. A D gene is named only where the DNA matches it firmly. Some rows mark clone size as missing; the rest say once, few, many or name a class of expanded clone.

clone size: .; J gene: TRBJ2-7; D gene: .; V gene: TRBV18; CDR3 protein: CASSQRLQGWYEQYF; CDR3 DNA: TGTGCCAGCTCACAACGCTTACAGGGTTGGTACGAGCAGTACTTC
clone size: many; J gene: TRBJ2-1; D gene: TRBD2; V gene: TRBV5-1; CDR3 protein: CASSLASGGASEQFF; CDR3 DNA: TGCGCCAGCAGCTTGGCGAGCGGGGGGGCAAGTGAGCAGTTCTTC
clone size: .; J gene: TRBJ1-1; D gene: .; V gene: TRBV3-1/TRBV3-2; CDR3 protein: CASSQGRMTGTEAFF; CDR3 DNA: TGTGCCAGCAGCCAAGGACGAATGACAGGCACTGAAGCTTTCTTT
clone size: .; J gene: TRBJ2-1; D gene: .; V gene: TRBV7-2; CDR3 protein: CASSRQTRRNNEQFF; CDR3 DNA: TGTGCCAGCAGCCGCCAAACTAGGCGGAACAATGAGCAGTTCTTC
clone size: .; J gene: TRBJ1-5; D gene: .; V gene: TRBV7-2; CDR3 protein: CASTGGRGQPQHF; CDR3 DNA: TGTGCCAGCACGGGGGGGCGAGGTCAGCCCCAGCATTTT
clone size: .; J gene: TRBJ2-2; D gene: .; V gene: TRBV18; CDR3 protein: CASSPLQGSGELFF; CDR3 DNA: TGTGCCAGCTCACCACTTCAGGGTTCCGGGGAGCTGTTTTTT
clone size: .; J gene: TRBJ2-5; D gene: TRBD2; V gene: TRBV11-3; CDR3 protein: CASSLNRGEETQYF; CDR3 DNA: TGTGCCAGCAGCTTAAATCGGGGGGAAGAGACCCAGTACTTC
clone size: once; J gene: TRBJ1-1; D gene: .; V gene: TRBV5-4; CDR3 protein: CASSFVANTEAFF; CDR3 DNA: TGTGCCAGCAGCTTTGTGGCGAACACTGAAGCTTTCTTT
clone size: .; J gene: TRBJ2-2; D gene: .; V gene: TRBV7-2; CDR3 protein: CASSLASGANTGELFF; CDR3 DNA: TGTGCCAGCAGCTTAGCTAGCGGAGCGAACACCGGGGAGCTGTTTTTT
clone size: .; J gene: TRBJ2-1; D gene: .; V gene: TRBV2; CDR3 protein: CASGGASNVPTSSYNEQFF; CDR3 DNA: TGTGCCAGCGGGGGGGCTAGTAACGTACCGACAAGCTCCTACAATGAGCAGTTCTTC
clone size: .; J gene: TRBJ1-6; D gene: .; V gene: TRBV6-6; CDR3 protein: CASSHIALEREDYSPLHF; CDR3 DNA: TGTGCCAGCAGTCACATTGCCTTAGAGAGGGAGGATTATTCACCCCTCCACTTT
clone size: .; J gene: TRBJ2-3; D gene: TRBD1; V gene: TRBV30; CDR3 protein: CAWSDRGSYWAQYF; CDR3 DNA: TGTGCCTGGAGTGACAGGGGAAGTTATTGGGCGCAGTATTTT
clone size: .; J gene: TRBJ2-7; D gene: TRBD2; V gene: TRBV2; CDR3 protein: CASSEVAGAGEQYF; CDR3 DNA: TGTGCCAGCAGTGAGGTAGCGGGAGCTGGGGAGCAGTACTTC
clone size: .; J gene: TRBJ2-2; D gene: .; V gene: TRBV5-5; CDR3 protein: CASSLAGPGELFF; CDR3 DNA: TGTGCCAGCAGCTTGGCTGGGCCCGGGGAGCTGTTTTTT
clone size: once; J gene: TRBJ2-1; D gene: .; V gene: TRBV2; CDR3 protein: CASSENEANEQFF; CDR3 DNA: TGTGCCAGCAGTGAAAACGAAGCTAATGAGCAGTTCTTC
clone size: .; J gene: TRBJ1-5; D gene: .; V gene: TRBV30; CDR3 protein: CAWSRSRDQPQHF; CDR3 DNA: TGTGCCTGGAGTCGTTCCCGGGATCAGCCCCAGCATTTT
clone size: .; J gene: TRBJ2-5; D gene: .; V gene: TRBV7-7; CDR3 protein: CASSSTRQEETQYF; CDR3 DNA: TGTGCCAGCAGCTCCACCAGACAGGAAGAGACCCAGTACTTC
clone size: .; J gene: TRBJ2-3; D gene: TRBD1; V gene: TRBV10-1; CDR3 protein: CARAPGQGADTQYF; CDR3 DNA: TGCGCCAGGGCACCGGGACAGGGGGCAGATACGCAGTATTTT
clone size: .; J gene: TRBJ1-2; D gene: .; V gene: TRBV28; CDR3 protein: CASSLGVGGYTF; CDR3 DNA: TGTGCCAGCAGCCTTGGTGTGGGCGGCTACACCTTC
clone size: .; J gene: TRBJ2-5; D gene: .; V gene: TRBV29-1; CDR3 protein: CSVGTPQMQETQYF; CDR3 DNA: TGCAGCGTTGGAACACCCCAAATGCAAGAGACCCAGTACTTC
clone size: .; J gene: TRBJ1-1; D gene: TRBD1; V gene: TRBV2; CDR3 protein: CASTGDRVDTEAFF; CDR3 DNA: TGTGCCAGCACCGGGGACAGGGTAGACACTGAAGCTTTCTTT
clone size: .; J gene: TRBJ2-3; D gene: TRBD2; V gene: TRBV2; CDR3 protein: CASRRLAGGSSTDTQYF; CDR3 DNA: TGTGCCAGCAGGAGGCTAGCGGGGGGCTCTAGCACAGATACGCAGTATTTT